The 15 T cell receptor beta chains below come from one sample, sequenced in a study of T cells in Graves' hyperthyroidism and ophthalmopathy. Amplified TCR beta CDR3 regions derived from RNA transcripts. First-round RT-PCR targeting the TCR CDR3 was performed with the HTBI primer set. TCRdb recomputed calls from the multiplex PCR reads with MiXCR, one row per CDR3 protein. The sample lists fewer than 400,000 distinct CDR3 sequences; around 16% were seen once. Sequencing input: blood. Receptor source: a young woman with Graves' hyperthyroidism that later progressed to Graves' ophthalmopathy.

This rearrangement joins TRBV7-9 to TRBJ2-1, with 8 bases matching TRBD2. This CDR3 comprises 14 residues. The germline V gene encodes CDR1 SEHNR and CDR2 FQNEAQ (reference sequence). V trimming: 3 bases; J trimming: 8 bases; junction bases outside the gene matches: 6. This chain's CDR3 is CASSLGREVDEQFF. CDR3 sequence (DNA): TGTGCCAGCAGCTTGGGGCGGGAGGTGGATGAGCAGTTCTTC.

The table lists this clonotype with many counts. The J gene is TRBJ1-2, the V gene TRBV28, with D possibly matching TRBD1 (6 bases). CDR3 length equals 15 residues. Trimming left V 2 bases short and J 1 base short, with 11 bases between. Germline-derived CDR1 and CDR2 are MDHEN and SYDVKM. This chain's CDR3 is CASSLEGGLNYGYTF. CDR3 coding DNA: TGTGCCAGCAGTTTAGAGGGGGGCCTTAACTATGGCTACACCTTC.

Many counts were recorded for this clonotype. The DNA of the CDR3 is TGTGCCTGGAGTTGGACGATACAGTTAGGTTGGTATGAGCAGTTCTTC. The encoded protein is CAWSWTIQLGWYEQFF. The chain employs TRBV30 and TRBJ2-1; unclear D gene. The germline gives CDR1 GTSNPN, CDR2 SVGIG (reference sequence). CDR3 size: 16 residues. Between the trimmed V and J ends, which lost 2 bases and 8 bases, there was a span of 22 bases.

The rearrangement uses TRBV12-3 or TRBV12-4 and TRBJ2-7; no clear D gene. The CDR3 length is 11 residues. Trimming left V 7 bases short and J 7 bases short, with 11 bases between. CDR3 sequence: CASTLNGEQYF. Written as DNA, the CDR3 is TGTGCCAGCACCCTTAATGGGGAGCAGTACTTC.

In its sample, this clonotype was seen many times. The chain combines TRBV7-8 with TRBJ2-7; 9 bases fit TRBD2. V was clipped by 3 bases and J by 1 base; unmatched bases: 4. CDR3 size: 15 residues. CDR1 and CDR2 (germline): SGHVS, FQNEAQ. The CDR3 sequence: CASSFASGMSYEQYF. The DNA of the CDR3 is TGTGCCAGCAGCTTCGCTAGCGGGATGTCCTACGAGCAGTACTTC.

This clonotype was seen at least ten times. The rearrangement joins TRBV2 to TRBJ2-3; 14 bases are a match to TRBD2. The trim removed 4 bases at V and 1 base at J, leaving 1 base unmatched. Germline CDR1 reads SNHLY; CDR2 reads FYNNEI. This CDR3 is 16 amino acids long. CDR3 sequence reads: CASSGGLAGGTDTQYF. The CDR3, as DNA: TGTGCCAGCAGTGGGGGACTAGCGGGAGGCACAGATACGCAGTATTTT.

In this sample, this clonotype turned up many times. This CDR3 reads CSAHQGLETQYF. In DNA, the CDR3 is TGCAGTGCCCATCAGGGTCTAGAGACCCAGTACTTC. The chain is built from TRBV20-1 and TRBJ2-5; D possibly corresponds to TRBD1 (5 bases). This CDR3 is 12 amino acids long. Trimming took off 6 bases at V and 4 bases at J, with 12 bases between the two ends. CDR1 is DFQATT, CDR2 SNEGSKA, per germline (reference sequence).

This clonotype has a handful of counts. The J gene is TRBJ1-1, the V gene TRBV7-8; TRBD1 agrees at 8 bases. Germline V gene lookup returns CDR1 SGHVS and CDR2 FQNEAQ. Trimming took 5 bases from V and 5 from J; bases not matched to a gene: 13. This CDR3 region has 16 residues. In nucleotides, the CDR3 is TGTGCCAGCAGCAGAAGAGCGGACAGGGTGGGTACTGAAGCTTTCTTT. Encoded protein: CASSRRADRVGTEAFF.

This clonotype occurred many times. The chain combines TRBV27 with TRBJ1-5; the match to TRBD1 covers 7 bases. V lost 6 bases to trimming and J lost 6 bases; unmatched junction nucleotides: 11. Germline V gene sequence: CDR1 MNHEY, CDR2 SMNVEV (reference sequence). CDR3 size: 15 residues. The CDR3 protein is CASSLDRRPGQPQHF. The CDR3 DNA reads TGTGCCAGCAGCCTGGACAGGCGTCCGGGTCAGCCCCAGCATTTT.

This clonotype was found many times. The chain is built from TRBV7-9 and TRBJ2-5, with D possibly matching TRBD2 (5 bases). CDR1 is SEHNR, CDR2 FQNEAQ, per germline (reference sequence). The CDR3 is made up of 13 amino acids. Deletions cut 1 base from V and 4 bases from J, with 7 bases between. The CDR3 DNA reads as TGTGCCAGCAGCTTAGATGAGGGAGAGACCCAGTACTTC. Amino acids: CASSLDEGETQYF.

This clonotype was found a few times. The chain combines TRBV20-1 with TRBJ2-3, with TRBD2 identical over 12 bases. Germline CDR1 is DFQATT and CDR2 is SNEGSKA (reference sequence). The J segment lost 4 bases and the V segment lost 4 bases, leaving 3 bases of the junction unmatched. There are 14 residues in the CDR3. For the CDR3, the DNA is TGCAGTGCTAAACTAGCGGGAGGAGCAGATACGCAGTATTTT. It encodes CSAKLAGGADTQYF.

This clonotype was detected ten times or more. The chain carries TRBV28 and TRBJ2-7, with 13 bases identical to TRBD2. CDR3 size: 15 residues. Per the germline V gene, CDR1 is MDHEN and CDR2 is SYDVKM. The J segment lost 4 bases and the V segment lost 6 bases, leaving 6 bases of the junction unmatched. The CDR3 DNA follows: TGTGCCAGCAGGGCTGGACTAGCGGGAGCATACGAGCAGTACTTC. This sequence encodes CASRAGLAGAYEQYF.

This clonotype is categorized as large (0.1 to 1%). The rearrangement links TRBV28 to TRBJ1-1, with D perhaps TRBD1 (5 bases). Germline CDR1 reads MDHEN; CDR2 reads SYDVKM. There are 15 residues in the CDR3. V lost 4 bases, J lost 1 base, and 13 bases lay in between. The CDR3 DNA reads TGTGCCAGCAGTTGGGCCACCGGGGGGAACACTGAAGCTTTCTTT. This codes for CASSWATGGNTEAFF. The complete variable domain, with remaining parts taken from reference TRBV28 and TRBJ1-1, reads DVKVTQSSRYLVKRTGEKVFLECVQDMDHENMFWYRQDPGLGLRLIYFSYDVKMKEKGDIPEGYSVSREKKERFSLILESASTNQTSMYLCASSWATGGNTEAFFGQGTRLTVV.

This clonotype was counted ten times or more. CDR3 region: CASSFSGTTYEQYF. DNA for the CDR3: TGTGCCAGCAGTTTCTCCGGGACAACCTACGAGCAGTACTTC. The V call is TRBV27, the J call TRBJ2-7, with D possibly being TRBD1 (6 bases). This CDR3 is 14 amino acids long. V lost 3 bases and J 2 bases, leaving 11 bases between the germline ends. Germline V CDR1 and CDR2: MNHEY, SMNVEV (reference sequence).

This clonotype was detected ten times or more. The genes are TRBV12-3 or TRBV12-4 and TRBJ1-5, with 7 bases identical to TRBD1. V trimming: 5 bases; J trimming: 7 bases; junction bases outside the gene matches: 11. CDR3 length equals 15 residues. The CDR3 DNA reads TGTGCCAGCAGTGACAACCGACAGGGCGGGCAGCCCCAGCATTTT. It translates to CASSDNRQGGQPQHF.